The 24 T cell receptor beta chains below come from one sample, sequenced in a study of blood T cell repertoires in COVID-19. The assay was immunoSEQ multiplex PCR, and TCRdb's table has in-frame clones only and misses some. Found here are around 340,000 clones, 83% of them singletons; the top ten hold approximately 3%. Material for sequencing was peripheral blood. These receptors originate from a man aged 30 to 45 with active or convalescent COVID-19.

This clone was picked up a small number of times. The V call is TRBV19, the J call TRBJ1-6, with 8 nucleotides matching TRBD1. In germline, CDR1 is LNHDA, CDR2 SQIVND (reference sequence). The CDR3 spans 13 residues. With 5 bases clipped from V and 13 bases from J, the junction kept 7 bases outside the gene matches. The CDR3 region is CASSWDRTAPLHF. CDR3 nucleotides: TGTGCCAGTAGTTGGGACAGGACCGCTCCCCTCCACTTT. Full variable domain (outside the CDR3, taken from reference TRBV19 and TRBJ1-6): DGGITQSPKYLFRKEGQNVTLSCEQNLNHDAMYWYRQDPGQGLRLIYYSQIVNDFQKGDIAEGYSVSREKKESFPLTVTSAQKNPTAFYLCASSWDRTAPLHFGNGTRLTVT.

The chain has TRBV29-1 and TRBJ2-5, with D unclear. Germline V gene sequence: CDR1 SQVTM, CDR2 ANQGSEA. The CDR3 is 14 amino acids. This CDR3 is CSHSPAGPGETQYF. CDR3 DNA sequence: TGCAGTCATTCCCCTGCTGGGCCCGGAGAGACCCAGTACTTC.

The chain links TRBV7-8 to TRBJ1-5, with 11 nucleotides matching TRBD1. V trimming: 4 bases; J trimming: 6 bases; junction bases outside the gene matches: 11. In germline, CDR1 is SGHVS, CDR2 FQNEAQ. This CDR3 is built from 17 residues. Written as DNA, the CDR3 is TGTGCCAGCAGCTACTACGGACAGGGGGCGGGAAGTCAGCCCCAGCATTTT. It encodes CASSYYGQGAGSQPQHF.

This sequence joins TRBV2 and TRBJ1-2; TRBD1 aligns across 8 bases. This CDR3 is 15 amino acids long. With 2 bases clipped from V and 8 bases from J, the junction kept 10 bases outside the gene matches. CDR1 and CDR2 from the germline V gene are SNHLY and FYNNEI. The CDR3 protein is CASSETPTGARGYTF. CDR3 DNA sequence: TGTGCCAGCAGTGAAACCCCGACAGGGGCGAGAGGCTACACCTTC.

The chain uses TRBV27 and TRBJ2-2; D remains unclear. CDR1 MNHEY and CDR2 SMNVEV come from the germline V gene (reference sequence). Between the trimmed V and J ends, which lost 2 bases and 6 bases, there was a span of 7 bases. This CDR3 has 13 amino acids. CDR3 protein: CASSLAGPGELFF. The CDR3 DNA reads TGTGCCAGCAGTTTAGCAGGCCCCGGGGAGCTGTTTTTT.

The chain employs TRBV9 and TRBJ2-7; maybe TRBD1 (6 bases). The length of the CDR3 is 16 residues. CDR1 is SGDLS and CDR2 is YYNGEE in the germline V gene. V lost 0 bases and J lost 0, with 13 bases in between. The CDR3 DNA reads as TGTGCCAGCAGCGTAGAGGGGGTGGGCTTCTCCTACGAGCAGTACTTC. It yields the protein CASSVEGVGFSYEQYF.

CDR3 DNA: TGTGCCAGTAGTATATCCGCCGGTGGGACAGACACTGAAGCTTTCTTT. This codes for CASSISAGGTDTEAFF. The chain is built from TRBV19 and TRBJ1-1; 7 bases line up with TRBD1. Germline-derived CDR1 and CDR2 are LNHDA and SQIVND (reference sequence). V trimming: 2 bases; J trimming: 3 bases; junction bases outside the gene matches: 9. The length of the CDR3 is 16 residues.

The V gene is TRBV7-2, the J gene TRBJ1-2, with D perhaps matching TRBD1 (6 bases). Trimming took off 1 base at V and 8 bases at J, with 14 bases between the two ends. In germline, CDR1 is SGHTA, CDR2 FQGNSA. The CDR3 extends over 14 amino acids. CDR3: CASSLVLGAEGYTF. CDR3 nucleotides: TGTGCCAGCAGCTTAGTGCTGGGGGCTGAAGGCTACACCTTC.

The chain carries TRBV27 and TRBJ2-7; TRBD2 agrees at 8 bases. The trim removed 2 bases at V and 3 bases at J, leaving 9 bases unmatched. There are 16 residues in the CDR3. Germline V CDR1 and CDR2: MNHEY, SMNVEV (reference sequence). CDR3 amino acids: CASSLKGTSGFYEQYF. CDR3 DNA sequence: TGTGCCAGCAGTTTAAAAGGTACTAGCGGTTTCTACGAGCAGTACTTC.

The J gene is TRBJ1-5, the V gene TRBV28; the D gene is possibly TRBD1 (6 bases). In germline, CDR1 is MDHEN, CDR2 SYDVKM. Trimming removed 2 bases at V and 2 bases at J, with 10 bases between. The CDR3 runs to 15 residues. The CDR3 region is CASSLTTGRNQPQHF. Here the CDR3 DNA reads TGTGCCAGCAGTTTAACGACAGGCCGCAATCAGCCCCAGCATTTT.

This clone appeared a single time. The chain uses TRBV5-1 and TRBJ2-7, with D unresolved. Per the germline V gene, CDR1 is SGHRS and CDR2 is YFSETQ. This CDR3 spans 16 amino acids. V gave up 0 bases and J gave up 0 bases, with 13 bases separating them. The CDR3 reads CASSLGTARLSYEQYF. For the CDR3, the DNA is TGCGCCAGCAGCTTGGGTACGGCAAGACTCTCCTACGAGCAGTACTTC. Based on the CDR3 plus reference TRBV5-1 and TRBJ2-7, the full variable domain is KAGVTQTPRYLIKTRGQQVTLSCSPISGHRSVSWYQQTPGQGLQFLFEYFSETQRNKGNFPGRFSGRQFSNSRSEMNVSTLELGDSALYLCASSLGTARLSYEQYFGPGTRLTVT.

The DNA for the CDR3 is TGTGCCAGAGGGGGCGAAATTAGCAATCAGCCCCAGCATTTT. Protein sequence: CARGGEISNQPQHF. The chain combines TRBV7-8 with TRBJ1-5, with TRBD1 matching over 7 bases. V shed 9 bases, J shed 0 bases, and the junction held 5 bases outside the gene matches. The germline V gene encodes CDR1 SGHVS and CDR2 FQNEAQ. The CDR3 is 14 amino acids. Supplemented by reference TRBV7-8 and TRBJ1-5, the full variable domain reads GAGVSQSPRYKVAKRGQDVALRCDPISGHVSLFWYQQALGQGPEFLTYFQNEAQLDKSGLPSDRFFAERPEGSVSTLKIQRTQQEDSAVYLCARGGEISNQPQHFGDGTRLSIL.

This clone was counted once. The rearrangement joins TRBV15 to TRBJ1-5, with D hard to call. The CDR3 loop spans 16 amino acids. V dropped 1 base and J dropped 0 bases, with 10 bases sitting between them. CDR1 and CDR2 from the germline V gene are LNHNV and YYDKDF (reference sequence). DNA of the CDR3: TGTGCCACCAGCAGAGTTCAACAGAATAGCAATCAGCCCCAGCATTTT. This sequence encodes CATSRVQQNSNQPQHF.

V gene TRBV24-1 combines with J gene TRBJ2-2, with TRBD2 identical over 11 bases. V shed 6 bases, J shed 4 bases, and the junction held 0 bases outside the gene matches. This CDR3 is built from 14 residues. The germline gives CDR1 KGHDR, CDR2 SFDVKD. CDR3 in amino acids: CATSLAGGTGELFF. CDR3 DNA sequence: TGTGCCACCAGTCTAGCGGGAGGCACCGGGGAGCTGTTTTTT.

The chain links TRBV19 to TRBJ2-4; D unclear. The CDR3 is made up of 14 amino acids. Trimming shortened V by 5 bases and J by 0 bases, and 8 bases separated the two germline ends. Germline lookup yields CDR1 LNHDA and CDR2 SQIVND (reference sequence). The CDR3 sequence: CASSPPVAKNIQYF. DNA of the CDR3: TGTGCCAGTAGTCCCCCCGTAGCCAAAAACATTCAGTACTTC.

This sequence joins TRBV5-4 and TRBJ2-3; no definite D call. Germline CDR1 SGHNT, CDR2 YYREEE (reference sequence). Deletions cut 4 bases from V and 0 bases from J, with 9 bases between. The CDR3 is 14 amino acids. CDR3: CASSAASSTDTQYF. The CDR3 DNA sequence: TGTGCCAGCAGCGCGGCGTCGAGCACAGATACGCAGTATTTT.

This chain links TRBV6-4 with TRBJ2-7, with TRBD1 identical over 9 bases. Trimming took 9 bases from V and 2 from J; bases not matched to a gene: 8. Germline assignment: CDR1 MRHNA and CDR2 SNTAGT. CDR3 length: 14 residues. The CDR3 reads CARNRDRATYEQYF. CDR3 DNA: TGTGCCAGAAACCGGGACAGGGCTACCTACGAGCAGTACTTC.

The V call is TRBV6-2 or TRBV6-3, the J call TRBJ2-7; D unresolved. The germline V gene has CDR1 MNHEY and CDR2 SVGEGT. The CDR3 loop spans 16 amino acids. V lost 2 bases, J lost 3 bases, and 17 bases lay in between. The CDR3, as DNA: TGTGCCAGCAGTTACGTCGTCGGGTCATTCCTCTACGAGCAGTACTTC. Its translation is CASSYVVGSFLYEQYF.

The chain recombines TRBV19 with TRBJ2-5; 9 bases fit TRBD1. With V trimmed by 9 bases and J by 0 bases, 8 bases remained unmatched. The CDR3 is made up of 15 amino acids. Germline V gene data show CDR1 as LNHDA and CDR2 as SQIVND (reference sequence). The CDR3 nucleotides read TGTGCCAGCGGGCGGGGGACAGGGTACCAAGAGACCCAGTACTTC. Translation: CASGRGTGYQETQYF. Complete variable domain (other parts from reference TRBV19 and TRBJ2-5): DGGITQSPKYLFRKEGQNVTLSCEQNLNHDAMYWYRQDPGQGLRLIYYSQIVNDFQKGDIAEGYSVSREKKESFPLTVTSAQKNPTAFYLCASGRGTGYQETQYFGPGTRLLVL.

Notes on this clone: Germline and junction disagree at one end, which may indicate a read error. V and J are TRBV6-5 and TRBJ2-3; 9 positions agree with TRBD1. The CDR3 sequence is 15 residues long. Germline CDR1 reads MNHEY; CDR2 reads SVGAGI. The CDR3 region has the DNA TGTGCCAGCAGTCCGGCCGGGACAGGGATCGATCCAGACGTTTTT. Translation: CASSPAGTGIDPDVF.

The V and J genes are TRBV5-4 and TRBJ2-1, with 8 positions matching TRBD2. The CDR3 sequence is 17 residues long. V lost 0 bases and J lost 1; bases outside the gene matches: 6. CDR1 is SGHNT and CDR2 is YYREEE in the germline V gene (reference sequence). CDR3 region: CASSLEMPSGSYNEQFF. CDR3 DNA: TGTGCCAGCAGCTTGGAGATGCCTAGCGGGTCCTACAATGAGCAGTTCTTC.

The chain links TRBV7-6 to TRBJ1-3; 8 bases are a match to TRBD1. V gave up 4 bases and J gave up 8 bases; unmatched junction bases: 7. Germline assignment: CDR1 SGHVS and CDR2 FNYEAQ. This CDR3 is built from 14 residues. In DNA form, the CDR3 reads TGTGCCAGCAGCTCCGGACAGGGAGTAGACACCATATATTTT. As protein: CASSSGQGVDTIYF.

The chain is built from TRBV27 and TRBJ2-7; 13 bases fit TRBD2. This CDR3 has 15 amino acids. V was pared by 6 bases and J by 6 bases, with 8 bases of the junction left unmatched. Germline lookup yields CDR1 MNHEY and CDR2 SMNVEV (reference sequence). The CDR3 reads CASSFGTSGIGEQYF. The CDR3 DNA is TGTGCCAGCAGCTTTGGGACTAGCGGGATAGGCGAGCAGTACTTC.

The rearrangement uses TRBV7-3 and TRBJ2-3; D remains ambiguous. Germline V lookup: CDR1 SGHTA, CDR2 FQGTGA. The germline V and J ends were trimmed by 0 bases and 6 bases, with 10 bases remaining between them. The CDR3 spans 14 residues. The CDR3 sequence is CASSLTSDLDTQYF. DNA for the CDR3: TGTGCCAGCAGCTTAACCAGCGACCTTGATACGCAGTATTTT. Full variable domain (missing parts from reference TRBV7-3 and TRBJ2-3): GAGVSQTPSNKVTEKGKYVELRCDPISGHTALYWYRQSLGQGPEFLIYFQGTGAADDSGLPNDRFFAVRPEGSVSTLKIQRTERGDSAVYLCASSLTSDLDTQYFGPGTRLTVL.